Below, 17 T cell receptor beta chains from the same sample are listed, as sequenced in a study of T cells in Graves' hyperthyroidism and ophthalmopathy. Authors of the study amplified TCR beta CDR3 regions from RNA transcripts. The HTBI primer set was used in a first-round RT-PCR of the TCR CDR3. TCRdb redid the calling of the multiplex PCR reads with MiXCR, one entry per CDR3 protein. The table includes about 290,000 distinct CDR3 sequences, approximately 12% detected once. The specimen sequenced was blood. Receptors were obtained from a woman aged 25 to 45 with Graves' hyperthyroidism that later progressed to Graves' ophthalmopathy.

This clonotype occurred many times. The chain couples TRBV7-2 to TRBJ1-2; D might be TRBD1 (5 bases). The V gene lost 5 bases and the J gene lost 3 bases, with 7 bases spanning the gap. The CDR3 runs to 12 residues. The germline CDR1 and CDR2 sequences are SGHTA and FQGNSA. The CDR3 loop is CASSRDHYGYTF. Here the CDR3 DNA reads TGTGCCAGCAGCCGGGACCACTATGGCTACACCTTC.

This clonotype was observed many times. The chain employs TRBV7-2 and TRBJ1-1; D is ambiguous. The CDR3 is made up of 17 amino acids. Germline V gives CDR1 SGHTA, CDR2 FQGNSA. Trimming removed 5 bases from V and 0 bases from J, with 19 bases in between. In DNA, the CDR3 is TGTGCCAGCAGCATACCCCGAGAGGTAGATTTGAACACTGAAGCTTTCTTT. It encodes CASSIPREVDLNTEAFF.

Details on this clonotype: A much larger clone differs by one base, so this may be a read error. The rearrangement uses TRBV2 and TRBJ1-4, with a weak D call TRBD1 (5 bases). The CDR3 covers 15 residues. Trimming removed 7 bases at V and 3 bases at J, with 15 bases between. The germline V gene has CDR1 SNHLY and CDR2 FYNNEI. CDR3 nucleotide sequence: TGTGCCAGCACCCGTGGAAGGGGAGCTAATGAAAAACTGTTTTTT. Translation: CASTRGRGANEKLFF.

This clonotype has just a few counts. The CDR3 nucleotides are TGCAGTGCTAGGGCCTCGGGACTAGGGAACACCGGGGAGCTGTTTTTT. Translating gives CSARASGLGNTGELFF. The chain has TRBV20-1 and TRBJ2-2, with 8 bases matching TRBD2. Unmatched junction bases numbered 7, after V lost 3 bases and J lost 1 base. Germline assignment: CDR1 DFQATT and CDR2 SNEGSKA (reference sequence). The CDR3 covers 16 residues.

This clonotype was observed many times. V usage is TRBV28 and J usage is TRBJ2-7, with 7 positions matching TRBD2. Germline lookup yields CDR1 MDHEN and CDR2 SYDVKM. The CDR3 totals 16 residues. V lost 5 bases to trimming and J lost 1 base; unmatched junction nucleotides: 11. The DNA of the CDR3 is TGTGCCAGCAGTGCCGCGACTAGCTTAGTATCCTACGAGCAGTACTTC. Translation gives CASSAATSLVSYEQYF.

As for this clonotype: A much larger clone differs by one base, so this may be a read error. V and J are TRBV12-3 or TRBV12-4 and TRBJ2-1; D remains unclear. The CDR3 is made up of 14 amino acids. The CDR3 sequence: CATSDFGSYNEQSF. The CDR3 DNA sequence: TGTGCCACCAGTGATTTTGGCTCCTACAATGAGCAGTCCTTC.

The chain combines TRBV4-3 with TRBJ1-3; D unclear. V gave up 2 bases and J gave up 0 bases, with 17 bases separating them. CDR3 length: 18 residues. CDR1 and CDR2 from the germline V gene are LGHNA and YSLEER. The CDR3 DNA sequence: TGCGCCAGCAGCCAAACCCGGGAGGCCTCCTTCTCTGGAAACACCATATATTTT. Residues: CASSQTREASFSGNTIYF.

This clonotype was seen many times. This sequence joins TRBV7-2 and TRBJ1-4, with D hard to call. The germline gives CDR1 SGHTA, CDR2 FQGNSA. Between the trimmed V and J ends, which lost 5 bases and 4 bases, there was a span of 11 bases. The CDR3 length is 14 residues. CDR3 nucleotide sequence: TGTGCCAGCAGCCCACCGGGCTATAATGAAAAACTGTTTTTT. Residues: CASSPPGYNEKLFF.

This clonotype showed up just a few times. V gene TRBV9 combines with J gene TRBJ2-1, with 10 bases lining up with TRBD2. The CDR3 consists of 16 residues. Germline values: CDR1 SGDLS, CDR2 YYNGEE. Unmatched junction bases numbered 4, after V lost 0 bases and J lost 4 bases. In DNA, the CDR3 is TGTGCCAGCAGCGTAGCGGGAGCGGGAGGGTACAATGAGCAGTTCTTC. This gives the protein CASSVAGAGGYNEQFF.

This clonotype occurred many times. This chain joins TRBV27 and TRBJ2-1, with D perhaps TRBD1 (6 bases). The CDR3 is 13 amino acids. The V end lost 5 bases, the J end lost 4 bases, and 9 bases lay between the germline ends. Germline V gene lookup returns CDR1 MNHEY and CDR2 SMNVEV (reference sequence). CDR3 DNA sequence: TGTGCCAGCAGTCCCACAGGGTACAATGAGCAGTTCTTC. This sequence encodes CASSPTGYNEQFF.

This clonotype was counted at least ten times. The chain employs TRBV7-8 and TRBJ1-1; TRBD1 is a possible D gene (5 bases). V was shortened by 4 bases and J by 5 bases, with 17 bases between the two germline ends. The CDR3 spans 15 residues. The germline V gene has CDR1 SGHVS and CDR2 FQNEAQ. The CDR3 here is CASSSAAGLRTEAFF. The CDR3 DNA sequence: TGTGCCAGCAGCTCCGCGGCGGGGCTGAGGACTGAAGCTTTCTTT.

The table lists this clonotype with many counts. The V and J genes are TRBV11-2 and TRBJ2-5; D possibly corresponds to TRBD2 (6 bases). Per the germline V gene, CDR1 is SGHAT and CDR2 is FQNNGV. CDR3 length: 16 amino acids. Trimming took 2 bases from V and 0 from J, leaving 13 bases between them. The CDR3 nucleotides are TGTGCCAGCAGCTTATTTTTCCGGGAGTACCAAGAGACCCAGTACTTC. It codes for CASSLFFREYQETQYF.

V usage is TRBV4-2 and J usage is TRBJ2-5; D gene ambiguous. V gave up 1 base and J gave up 3 bases, with 6 bases separating them. From germline, CDR1 is LGHNA and CDR2 YNFKEQ. The CDR3 runs 13 residues. The CDR3 spells CASSQGHKETQYF. CDR3 DNA: TGTGCCAGCAGCCAAGGACATAAAGAGACCCAGTACTTC.

This clonotype has only a few counts. The CDR3 here is CASSQVPNLSSGNTIYF. The CDR3 DNA reads as TGTGCCAGCAGCCAAGTGCCAAACTTGAGCTCTGGAAACACCATATATTTT. The chain links TRBV14 to TRBJ1-3; D remains unclear. Looked up from germline, CDR1 is SGHDN and CDR2 is FVKESK. The CDR3 has 17 amino acids. Trimming removed 1 base at V and 0 bases at J, with 13 bases between.

This clonotype was seen repeatedly, ten times or more. This chain connects TRBV5-8 to TRBJ1-2; D remains ambiguous. CDR1 and CDR2 (germline): SGHTS, YDEGEE. This CDR3 contains 13 residues. Trimming removed 1 base from V and 2 bases from J, with 6 bases in between. CDR3 in DNA: TGTGCCAGCAGCTTGACGGAGAACTATGGCTACACCTTC. Translated: CASSLTENYGYTF.

This clonotype was detected once. The rearrangement joins TRBV5-4 to TRBJ1-6; D gene ambiguous. Germline V gives CDR1 SGHNT, CDR2 YYREEE (reference sequence). Trimming removed 0 bases from V and 9 bases from J, with 7 bases in between. The CDR3 is made up of 13 amino acids. CDR3 DNA sequence: TGTGCCAGCAGCTTGGGGATTTCTTCACCCCTCCACTTT. Amino acids: CASSLGISSPLHF. Full variable domain (remainder filled in from reference TRBV5-4 and TRBJ1-6): ETGVTQSPTHLIKTRGQQVTLRCSSQSGHNTVSWYQQALGQGPQFIFQYYREEENGRGNFPPRFSGLQFPNYSSELNVNALELDDSALYLCASSLGISSPLHFGNGTRLTVT.

This clonotype was detected many times. The CDR3 here is CSAIASGRSSSTDTQYF. The CDR3 nucleotides read TGCAGTGCTATTGCTAGCGGGAGAAGTTCTAGCACAGATACGCAGTATTTT. The chain couples TRBV20-1 to TRBJ2-3; 10 bases agree with TRBD2. CDR1 and CDR2 from the germline V gene are DFQATT and SNEGSKA (reference sequence). The V segment lost 4 bases and the J segment 0 bases; nucleotides outside the gene matches: 10. This CDR3 is 17 amino acids long.